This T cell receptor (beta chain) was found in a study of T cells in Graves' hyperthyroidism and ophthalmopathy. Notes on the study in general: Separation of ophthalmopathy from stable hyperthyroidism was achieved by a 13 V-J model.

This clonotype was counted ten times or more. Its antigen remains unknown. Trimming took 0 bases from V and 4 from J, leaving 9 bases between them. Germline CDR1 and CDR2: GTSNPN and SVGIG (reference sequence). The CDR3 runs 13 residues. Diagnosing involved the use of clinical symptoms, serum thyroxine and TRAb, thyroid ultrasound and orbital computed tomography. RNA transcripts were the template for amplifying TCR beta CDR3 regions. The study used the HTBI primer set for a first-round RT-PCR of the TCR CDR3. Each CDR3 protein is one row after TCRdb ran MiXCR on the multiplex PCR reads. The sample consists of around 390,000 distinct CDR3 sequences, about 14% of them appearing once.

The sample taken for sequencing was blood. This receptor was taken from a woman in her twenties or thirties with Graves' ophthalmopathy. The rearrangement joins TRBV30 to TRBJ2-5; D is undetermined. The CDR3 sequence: CAWSVHSVETQYF. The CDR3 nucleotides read TGTGCCTGGAGTGTCCACAGTGTAGAGACCCAGTACTTC.